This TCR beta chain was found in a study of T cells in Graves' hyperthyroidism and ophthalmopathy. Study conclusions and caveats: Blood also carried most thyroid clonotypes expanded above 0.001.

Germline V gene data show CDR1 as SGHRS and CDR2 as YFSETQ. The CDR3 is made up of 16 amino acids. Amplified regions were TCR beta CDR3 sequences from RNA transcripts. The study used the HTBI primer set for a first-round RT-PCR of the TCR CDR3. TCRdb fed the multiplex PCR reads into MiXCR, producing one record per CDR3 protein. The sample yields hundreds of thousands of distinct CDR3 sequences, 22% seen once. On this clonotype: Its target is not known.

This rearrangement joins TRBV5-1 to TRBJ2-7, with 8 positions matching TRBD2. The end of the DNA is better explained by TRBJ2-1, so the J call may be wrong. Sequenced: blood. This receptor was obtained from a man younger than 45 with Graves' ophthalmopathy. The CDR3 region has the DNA TGCGCCAGCAGCTCCGACCCGGGACTAGAGCTCCCCGAGCAGTTCTTC. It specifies CASSSDPGLELPEQFF.